Below are 9 T cell receptor beta chains sequenced from a single sample in a study. MiXCR, run by TCRdb on the 5' RACE reads, gives a single entry per CDR3 protein. The sample lists 20,000 to 25,000 distinct CDR3 sequences; more than 25% were seen once. Sequencing was carried out using tumor-infiltrating naive CD4+ T cells sorted from the breast tumor. Subset indicated: naive CD4+ T cells, CD4+CD45RA+CD25-. All receptors come from a female donor with breast cancer.

Turning to this clonotype: Lacking the conserved final phenylalanine or tryptophan, this CDR3 likely reflects a read error. The chain combines TRBV9 with TRBJ1-2; D is unresolved. Trimming took off 4 bases at V and 7 bases at J, with 20 bases between the two ends. Germline V gene sequence: CDR1 SGDLS, CDR2 YYNGEE. This CDR3 has 15 residues. CDR3 bases: TGTGCCAGCAGCTCAACTCTCCAGAGGGCTGCTGGCTACACCCTC. Amino acids: CASSSTLQRAAGYTL.

This clonotype has a handful of counts. The chain employs TRBV20-1 and TRBJ1-5, with D possibly TRBD1 on 5 matching bases. The CDR3 extends over 14 amino acids. Germline-derived CDR1 and CDR2 are DFQATT and SNEGSKA (reference sequence). V was trimmed by 6 bases and J by 6 bases, leaving 18 bases between them. The CDR3 spells CSATQAVEGQPQHF. CDR3 DNA sequence: TGCAGTGCAACACAGGCGGTAGAGGGTCAGCCCCAGCATTTT.

This clonotype showed up many times. The rearrangement links TRBV11-1 to TRBJ2-5, with 9 bases aligning to TRBD1. Germline lookup yields CDR1 SGHAT and CDR2 FQDESV (reference sequence). This CDR3 comprises 14 residues. Trimming took 5 bases from V and 5 from J; bases not matched to a gene: 6. As DNA, the CDR3 is TGTGCCAGCAGCAGGGACAGGGTTAAGGAGACCCAGTACTTC. Translating gives CASSRDRVKETQYF. Supplemented by reference TRBV11-1 and TRBJ2-5, the full variable domain reads EAEVAQSPRYKITEKSQAVAFWCDPISGHATLYWYRQILGQGPELLVQFQDESVVDDSQLPKDRFSAERLKGVDSTLKIQPAELGDSAMYLCASSRDRVKETQYFGPGTRLLVL.

This clonotype was picked up many times. One base away lies a much larger clone, so this may be a sequencing read error. This chain uses TRBV29-1 with TRBJ2-1, with D hard to call. CDR3 length: 11 residues. Looked up from germline, CDR1 is SQVTM and CDR2 is ANQGSEA. The CDR3: CSATGVYEQFF. The CDR3 nucleotides are TGCAGTGCGACTGGCGTCTATGAGCAGTTCTTC.

In this sample, this clonotype turned up a few times. The V gene is TRBV19, the J gene TRBJ2-7, with a weak D call TRBD1 (5 bases). This CDR3 comprises 14 residues. Trimming took 6 bases from V and 3 from J, leaving 15 bases between them. Germline values: CDR1 LNHDA, CDR2 SQIVND (reference sequence). The CDR3 sequence: CASSDPPTDYEQYF. The CDR3 region has the DNA TGTGCCAGTAGCGACCCCCCGACAGACTACGAGCAGTACTTC. Based on the CDR3 plus reference TRBV19 and TRBJ2-7, the full variable domain is DGGITQSPKYLFRKEGQNVTLSCEQNLNHDAMYWYRQDPGQGLRLIYYSQIVNDFQKGDIAEGYSVSREKKESFPLTVTSAQKNPTAFYLCASSDPPTDYEQYFGPGTRLTVT.

With regard to this clonotype: A much larger clone is a single base away; this may be a read error. The chain has TRBV5-1 and TRBJ1-1; D not resolved. This CDR3 region has 13 residues. Trimming shortened V by 3 bases and J by 0 bases, and 6 bases separated the two germline ends. Per the germline V gene, CDR1 is SGHRS and CDR2 is YFSETQ. The CDR3 nucleotides read TGCGCCAGCAGCTCGGCTGTGAACACTGAAGCTTTCTTT. Amino acid sequence: CASSSAVNTEAFF.

The V call is TRBV6-5, the J call TRBJ1-1; D is possibly TRBD1 (5 bases). CDR1 and CDR2 from the germline V gene are MNHEY and SVGAGI. V dropped 5 bases and J dropped 1 base, with 8 bases sitting between them. CDR3 length: 13 amino acids. DNA for the CDR3: TGTGCCAGCAGTGGGGACGGGAACACTGAAGCTTTCTTT. Its protein product is CASSGDGNTEAFF.

The gene calls are TRBV5-1 and TRBJ2-1; tentative D call: TRBD2 (5 bases). From germline, CDR1 is SGHRS and CDR2 YFSETQ. V was clipped by 4 bases and J by 7 bases, with 18 bases between them. The length of the CDR3 is 15 residues. CDR3 amino acids: CASSMDSGGWNEQFF. The CDR3 bases are TGCGCCAGCAGCATGGACTCCGGCGGGTGGAATGAGCAGTTCTTC. The full variable domain, in which reference TRBV5-1 and TRBJ2-1 provide the parts outside the CDR3, is KAGVTQTPRYLIKTRGQQVTLSCSPISGHRSVSWYQQTPGQGLQFLFEYFSETQRNKGNFPGRFSGRQFSNSRSEMNVSTLELGDSALYLCASSMDSGGWNEQFFGPGTRLTVL.

In this sample, this clonotype turned up a few times. The chain couples TRBV7-6 to TRBJ2-1, with TRBD2 matching over 13 bases. V was pared by 1 base and J by 7 bases, with 7 bases of the junction left unmatched. The CDR3 length is 17 residues. Germline-derived CDR1 and CDR2 are SGHVS and FNYEAQ. The CDR3 coding sequence is TGTGCCAGCAGCTTAGAGGTACTAGCGGGAGGGCCTAATGAGCAGTTCTTC. This sequence encodes CASSLEVLAGGPNEQFF.